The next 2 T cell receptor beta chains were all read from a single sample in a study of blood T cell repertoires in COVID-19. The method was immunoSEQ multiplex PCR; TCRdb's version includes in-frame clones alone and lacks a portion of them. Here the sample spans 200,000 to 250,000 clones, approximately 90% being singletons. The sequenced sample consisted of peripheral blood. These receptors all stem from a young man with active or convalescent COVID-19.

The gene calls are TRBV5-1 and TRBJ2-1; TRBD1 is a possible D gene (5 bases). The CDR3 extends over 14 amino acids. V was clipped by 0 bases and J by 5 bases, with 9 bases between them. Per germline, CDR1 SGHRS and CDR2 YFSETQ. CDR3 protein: CASSLVGVNNEQFF. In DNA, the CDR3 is TGCGCCAGCAGCTTGGTAGGGGTAAACAATGAGCAGTTCTTC.

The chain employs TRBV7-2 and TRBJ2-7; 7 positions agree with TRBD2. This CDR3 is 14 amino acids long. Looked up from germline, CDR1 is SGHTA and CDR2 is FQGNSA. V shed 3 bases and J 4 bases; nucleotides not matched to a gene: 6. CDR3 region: CASSFVRGTYEQYF. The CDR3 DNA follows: TGTGCCAGCAGCTTTGTGCGGGGGACTTACGAGCAGTACTTC.